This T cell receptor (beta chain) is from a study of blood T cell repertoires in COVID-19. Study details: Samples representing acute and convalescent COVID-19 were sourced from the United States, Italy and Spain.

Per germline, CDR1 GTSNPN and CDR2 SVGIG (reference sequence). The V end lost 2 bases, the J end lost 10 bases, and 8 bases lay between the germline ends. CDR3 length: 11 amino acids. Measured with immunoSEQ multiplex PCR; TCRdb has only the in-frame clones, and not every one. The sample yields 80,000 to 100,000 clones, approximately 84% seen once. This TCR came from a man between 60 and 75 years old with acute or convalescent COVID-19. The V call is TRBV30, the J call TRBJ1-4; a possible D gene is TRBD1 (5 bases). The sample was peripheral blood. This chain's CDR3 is CAWSLGGKLFF. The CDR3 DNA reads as TGTGCCTGGAGTTTGGGGGGAAAACTGTTTTTT.